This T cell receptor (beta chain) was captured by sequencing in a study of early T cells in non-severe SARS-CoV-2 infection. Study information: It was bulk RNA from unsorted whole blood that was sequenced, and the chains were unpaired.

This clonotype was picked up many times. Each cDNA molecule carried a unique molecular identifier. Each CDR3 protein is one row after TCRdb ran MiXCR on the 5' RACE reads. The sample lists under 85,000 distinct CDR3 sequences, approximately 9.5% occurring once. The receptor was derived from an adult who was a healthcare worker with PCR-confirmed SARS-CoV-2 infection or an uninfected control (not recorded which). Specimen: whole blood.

The CDR3 coding sequence is TGTGCCAGCAGTGCCCCAGCGGGAGGTCCGGACGAGCAGTACTTC. Translating gives CASSAPAGGPDEQYF. V is TRBV6-1 and J is TRBJ2-7; 9 positions match TRBD2. V trimming: 4 bases; J trimming: 5 bases; junction bases outside the gene matches: 9. From germline, CDR1 is MNHNS and CDR2 SASEGT. This CDR3 is 15 amino acids long.